Presented here are 20 T cell receptor beta chains from one specimen sequenced in a study of response to subunit inactivated influenza vaccine. From the RT-PCR reads, TCRdb called clonotypes with MiXCR, one entry per CDR3 protein. This repertoire shows under 850,000 distinct CDR3 sequences, about 18% found once; its top ten account for about a tenth. Sequenced material: PBMCs from blood, taken 5 to 6 days after vaccination. Receptors originate from a man aged 45-60 years who received an inactivated influenza vaccine.

The rearrangement joins TRBV12-3 or TRBV12-4 to TRBJ2-5; D uncertain. The CDR3 covers 13 residues. V dropped 6 bases and J dropped 5 bases, with 13 bases sitting between them. The CDR3 bases are TGTGCCAGCAGGGAAAAAGGTCGGGAGACCCAGTACTTC. This encodes CASREKGRETQYF.

This clonotype has just a few counts. V usage is TRBV5-1 and J usage is TRBJ1-1; D gene uncertain. CDR1 and CDR2 from the germline V gene are SGHRS and YFSETQ. Trimming took 1 base from V and 8 from J, leaving 12 bases between them. The CDR3 spans 13 residues. The CDR3 spells CASSLYGDGEAFF. The CDR3 coding sequence is TGCGCCAGCAGCTTGTACGGGGATGGGGAAGCTTTCTTT.

The table lists this clonotype with many counts. This sequence joins TRBV6-2 or TRBV6-3 and TRBJ2-7; the match to TRBD2 covers 8 bases. CDR1 is MNHEY and CDR2 is SVGEGT in the germline V gene. CDR3 size: 14 residues. V lost 5 bases to trimming and J lost 3 bases; unmatched junction nucleotides: 6. The CDR3 DNA reads TGTGCCAGCAGTCTAGCGGGCGCCCTCTACGAGCAGTACTTC. Encoded protein: CASSLAGALYEQYF.

This clonotype was recorded many times. This sequence joins TRBV4-3 and TRBJ1-6; D is undetermined. Trimming took 1 base from V and 5 from J, leaving 9 bases between them. Germline V lookup: CDR1 LGHNA, CDR2 YSLEER. The CDR3 sequence is 15 residues long. This chain's CDR3 is CASSQVYGNNSPLHF. CDR3 in DNA: TGCGCCAGCAGCCAAGTTTACGGGAATAATTCACCCCTCCACTTT.

The chain carries TRBV12-3 or TRBV12-4 and TRBJ1-5; D is possibly TRBD1 (5 bases). V lost 6 bases, J lost 7 bases, and 10 bases lay in between. There are 12 residues in the CDR3. CDR3 nucleotides: TGTGCCAGCAGGAGAGGGGCGCAGCCCCAGCATTTT. This sequence encodes CASRRGAQPQHF.

The rearrangement links TRBV5-1 to TRBJ2-2, with 15 bases identical to TRBD2. CDR3 size: 20 residues. The ends lost 0 bases at V and 0 bases at J; junction bases unmatched: 6. CDR1 is SGHRS, CDR2 YFSETQ, per germline. The CDR3 here is CASSLARTSGGVSNTGELFF. As DNA, the CDR3 is TGCGCCAGCAGCTTGGCCCGGACTAGCGGGGGGGTATCGAACACCGGGGAGCTGTTTTTT. The full variable domain, its missing parts supplied by reference TRBV5-1 and TRBJ2-2, is KAGVTQTPRYLIKTRGQQVTLSCSPISGHRSVSWYQQTPGQGLQFLFEYFSETQRNKGNFPGRFSGRQFSNSRSEMNVSTLELGDSALYLCASSLARTSGGVSNTGELFFGEGSRLTVL.

The chain uses TRBV4-3 and TRBJ2-7; TRBD2 is a possible D gene (7 bases). The germline V gene has CDR1 LGHNA and CDR2 YSLEER. Trimming took 6 bases from V and 5 from J, leaving 20 bases between them. This CDR3 spans 15 amino acids. CDR3 DNA sequence: TGCGCCAGCAGGAGAAACCGGGGGGCCCCCAACGAGCAGTACTTC. This sequence encodes CASRRNRGAPNEQYF.

The chain recombines TRBV29-1 with TRBJ2-1; D ambiguous. Germline assignment: CDR1 SQVTM and CDR2 ANQGSEA. The CDR3 totals 12 residues. Between the trimmed V and J ends, which lost 6 bases and 4 bases, there was a span of 10 bases. The CDR3 region is CSVNHRYNEQFF. DNA of the CDR3: TGCAGCGTAAACCACCGGTACAATGAGCAGTTCTTC.

The chain couples TRBV20-1 to TRBJ2-1; unclear D gene. Germline V gene sequence: CDR1 DFQATT, CDR2 SNEGSKA (reference sequence). The germline V and J ends were trimmed by 0 bases and 5 bases, with 11 bases remaining between them. This CDR3 is built from 14 residues. CDR3 coding DNA: TGCAGTGCTAGAGATCCCCGGCAGAACAATGAGCAGTTCTTC. Translating gives CSARDPRQNNEQFF.

This chain joins TRBV6-8 and TRBJ1-1; 7 nucleotides align to TRBD1. Germline CDR1 reads MNHGY; CDR2 reads SAAAGT. J was trimmed by 10 bases and V by 7 bases; bases with no gene match: 15. The CDR3 is made up of 14 amino acids. The CDR3 nucleotides are TGTGCCAGCACCATCCCGGACAGGTTTATCGGAGCTTTCTTT. Translation gives CASTIPDRFIGAFF.

This clonotype came up many times. The gene calls are TRBV10-3 and TRBJ2-7, with 7 bases fitting TRBD1. Per germline, CDR1 ENHRY and CDR2 SYGVKD. Trimming cost V 3 bases and J 7 bases; bases outside gene matches: 15. CDR3 length equals 16 residues. Written as DNA, the CDR3 is TGTGCCATCAGTGAAATAGGACAGGCCCTTCCGGGGGAGCAGTACTTC. This gives the protein CAISEIGQALPGEQYF.

This clonotype was counted at least ten times. This chain joins TRBV20-1 and TRBJ1-1; D perhaps matches TRBD1 (6 bases). The CDR3 runs 14 residues. Germline CDR1 reads DFQATT; CDR2 reads SNEGSKA (reference sequence). The ends were cut back, 3 bases at V and 4 bases at J, with 15 bases in the middle. CDR3 protein: CSARRYQGGTEAFF. CDR3 coding DNA: TGCAGTGCTAGGAGGTATCAAGGGGGCACTGAAGCTTTCTTT.

This chain connects TRBV6-5 to TRBJ2-7; 11 nucleotides match TRBD2. The germline gives CDR1 MNHEY, CDR2 SVGAGI. The V and J ends lost 1 base and 5 bases, in that order; junction bases with no gene match: 4. The CDR3 sequence is 15 residues long. CDR3 loop: CASSYLAGGLNEQYF. The DNA of the CDR3 is TGTGCCAGCAGTTACTTAGCGGGAGGGTTGAACGAGCAGTACTTC.

This chain connects TRBV5-1 to TRBJ2-3; D is possibly TRBD2 (6 bases). The CDR3 consists of 13 residues. The V gene's germline CDR1 is SGHRS and CDR2 YFSETQ. The ends were cut back, 5 bases at V and 6 bases at J, with 13 bases in the middle. The CDR3 nucleotides are TGCGCCAGCAGATCTACTAGCTCCGATACGCAGTATTTT. Residues: CASRSTSSDTQYF.

This clonotype has only a few counts. The gene calls are TRBV15 and TRBJ1-6; possible D gene TRBD1, 6 bases. Trimming took 1 base from V and 6 from J, leaving 13 bases between them. Germline V CDR1 and CDR2: LNHNV, YYDKDF (reference sequence). This CDR3 is built from 16 residues. CDR3: CATSRGVAGVNSPLHF. The CDR3 DNA is TGTGCCACCAGCAGAGGGGTTGCAGGGGTTAATTCACCCCTCCACTTT.

This clonotype was counted between two and nine times. The rearrangement uses TRBV20-1 and TRBJ1-5; D call uncertain. The CDR3 length is 14 residues. Germline CDR1 is DFQATT and CDR2 is SNEGSKA (reference sequence). Trimming took off 4 bases at V and 0 bases at J, with 10 bases between the two ends. The CDR3 DNA follows: TGCAGTGCTACTGGGCCTTATAGCAATCAGCCCCAGCATTTT. It codes for CSATGPYSNQPQHF.

This clonotype was observed a few times. The chain combines TRBV28 with TRBJ2-2; D remains unclear. CDR1 is MDHEN, CDR2 SYDVKM, per germline. The CDR3 has 13 residues. V dropped 3 bases and J dropped 4 bases, with 6 bases sitting between them. This chain's CDR3 is CASSFPVTGELFF. In nucleotides, the CDR3 is TGTGCCAGCAGTTTCCCTGTCACCGGGGAGCTGTTTTTT.

In its sample, this clonotype was seen a few times. CDR3 sequence: CASSPGPGYEQYF. Here the CDR3 DNA reads TGTGCCAGCAGCCCCGGCCCAGGGTACGAGCAGTACTTC. The rearrangement links TRBV9 to TRBJ2-7; D perhaps matches TRBD1 (5 bases). The CDR3 loop spans 13 amino acids. Germline V CDR1 and CDR2: SGDLS, YYNGEE. V was shortened by 4 bases and J by 4 bases, with 12 bases between the two germline ends.

This clonotype was seen more than once but under ten times. The rearrangement joins TRBV5-1 to TRBJ1-1; D uncertain. There are 17 residues in the CDR3. Between the trimmed V and J ends, which lost 0 bases and 2 bases, there was a span of 17 bases. CDR1 is SGHRS, CDR2 YFSETQ, per germline. CDR3 nucleotide sequence: TGCGCCAGCAGCTTGGCCGCGTCCGGACTCATAAACACTGAAGCTTTCTTT. Protein product: CASSLAASGLINTEAFF.

This clonotype was seen a few times. V usage is TRBV6-5 and J usage is TRBJ2-7; D unclear. Looked up from germline, CDR1 is MNHEY and CDR2 is SVGAGI. Between the trimmed V and J ends, which lost 4 bases and 6 bases, there was a span of 16 bases. The CDR3 extends over 14 amino acids. CDR3 nucleotide sequence: TGTGCCAGCAGTTCCAACACCTTTACCAGCGAGCAGTACTTC. It translates to CASSSNTFTSEQYF.